The 29 T cell receptor beta chains reported below all come from one sample, sequenced in a study of radiation and T cells in renal cell carcinoma. Sequenced by immunoSEQ multiplex PCR; TCRdb stores in-frame clones only, minus some. The table records about 61,000 clones, more than 60% of them present only once. Regarding time point: baseline pretreatment blood. The treatment: 15 Gy SBRT to primary tumor, nephrectomy 4 weeks later. Material: blood, obtained from a patient whose treatment included radiotherapy and nephrectomy. These receptors were obtained from a man in his sixties with renal cell carcinoma.

The chain employs TRBV29-1 and TRBJ2-1; 13 bases are shared with TRBD2. Germline V lookup: CDR1 SQVTM, CDR2 ANQGSEA. The CDR3 consists of 15 residues. V lost 7 bases and J lost 9; bases outside the gene matches: 12. The DNA of the CDR3 is TGCAGCGCACTGGGGACTAGCGGGATTTTGTCTGAGCAGTTCTTC. Translated: CSALGTSGILSEQFF.

The chain uses TRBV19 and TRBJ2-3; D is possibly TRBD1 (6 bases). With 3 bases removed from V and 2 bases from J, the gap between germline ends came to 18 bases. Germline assignment: CDR1 LNHDA and CDR2 SQIVND (reference sequence). The length of the CDR3 is 17 residues. CDR3 sequence: CASSIHTGKGSTDTQYF. Here the CDR3 DNA reads TGTGCCAGTAGTATCCACACAGGGAAAGGCTCCACAGATACGCAGTATTTT.

The J gene is TRBJ2-3, the V gene TRBV7-6; 12 bases are shared with TRBD2. V trimming: 5 bases; J trimming: 4 bases; junction bases outside the gene matches: 7. Germline V gene lookup returns CDR1 SGHVS and CDR2 FNYEAQ. The CDR3 spans 16 residues. Written as DNA, the CDR3 is TGTGCCAGCAGCCCGCAGACTAGCGGGGGCGCAGATACGCAGTATTTT. Protein sequence: CASSPQTSGGADTQYF.

The chain recombines TRBV4-3 with TRBJ2-1, with unresolved D. CDR3 size: 15 residues. Trimming left V 2 bases short and J 11 bases short, with 19 bases between. Germline CDR1 LGHNA, CDR2 YSLEER. In nucleotides, the CDR3 is TGCGCCAGCAGCCAATCCTCCCTTCCGTGGGAACAGCAGTTCTTC. Protein: CASSQSSLPWEQQFF.

CDR3 loop: CASSQVGEGGDTQYF. CDR3 sequence (DNA): TGTGCCAGCAGCCAAGTTGGGGAGGGGGGAGATACGCAGTATTTT. The chain recombines TRBV4-2 with TRBJ2-3, with a tentative D call TRBD2 (7 bases). The germline V and J ends were trimmed by 1 base and 5 bases, with 13 bases remaining between them. Germline V gives CDR1 LGHNA, CDR2 YNFKEQ. CDR3 length: 15 amino acids.

The genes are TRBV18 and TRBJ1-1, with D perhaps matching TRBD1 (6 bases). In germline, CDR1 is KGHSH, CDR2 LQKENI. The CDR3 sequence is 14 residues long. Trimming shortened V by 5 bases and J by 0 bases, and 10 bases separated the two germline ends. The CDR3 DNA reads TGTGCCAGCTCAGCGGACAGCATGAACACTGAAGCTTTCTTT. It codes for CASSADSMNTEAFF.

The chain couples TRBV27 to TRBJ1-3; maybe TRBD1 (6 bases). V lost 6 bases and J lost 0, with 9 bases in between. This CDR3 contains 14 residues. Germline CDR1 and CDR2: MNHEY and SMNVEV (reference sequence). As DNA, the CDR3 is TGTGCCAGCAGACAGGGCCCCTCTGGAAACACCATATATTTT. Translating gives CASRQGPSGNTIYF.

The V and J genes are TRBV6-5 and TRBJ1-4, with a possible D match to TRBD1 (6 bases). V was pared by 5 bases and J by 4 bases, with 11 bases between. Per the germline V gene, CDR1 is MNHEY and CDR2 is SVGAGI. This CDR3 contains 14 residues. CDR3 coding DNA: TGTGCCAGCAGTCGGGGGCACCGTAATGAAAAACTGTTTTTT. Translating gives CASSRGHRNEKLFF.

This rearrangement joins TRBV4-3 to TRBJ2-5, with 7 positions matching TRBD1. V was pared by 0 bases and J by 2 bases, with 3 bases of the junction left unmatched. The CDR3 is made up of 15 amino acids. Germline CDR1 and CDR2: LGHNA and YSLEER. The CDR3 loop is CASSQDLTGQETQYF. CDR3 coding DNA: TGCGCCAGCAGCCAAGATCTGACAGGGCAAGAGACCCAGTACTTC.

This clone was detected once. J is TRBJ2-1 and V is TRBV25-1, with D possibly TRBD1 on 6 matching bases. Germline CDR1 reads MGHDK; CDR2 reads SYGVNS. Between the trimmed V and J ends, which lost 1 base and 6 bases, there was a span of 16 bases. The CDR3 runs to 16 residues. The CDR3 DNA is TGTGCCAGCAGTGAATTGGGGACACGGCCAGTCAATGAGCAGTTCTTC. Protein: CASSELGTRPVNEQFF.

The chain carries TRBV27 and TRBJ2-4; D call uncertain. The CDR3 sequence is 16 residues long. Germline V lookup: CDR1 MNHEY, CDR2 SMNVEV (reference sequence). Trimming shortened V by 3 bases and J by 0 bases, and 12 bases separated the two germline ends. The chain's CDR3 is CASSFAVALAKNIQYF. The CDR3, as DNA: TGTGCCAGCAGTTTTGCCGTAGCACTAGCCAAAAACATTCAGTACTTC.

This chain connects TRBV7-2 to TRBJ2-3; perhaps D is TRBD1 or TRBD2 (6 bases each). From germline, CDR1 is SGHTA and CDR2 FQGNSA. With 4 bases removed from V and 0 bases from J, the gap between germline ends came to 20 bases. The CDR3 loop spans 18 amino acids. For the CDR3, the DNA is TGTGCCAGCAGCTCGAGGGTAACGTGGGGGGCCAGCACAGATACGCAGTATTTT. This sequence encodes CASSSRVTWGASTDTQYF.

The rearrangement links TRBV6-1 to TRBJ2-3; D not resolved. The CDR3 runs 10 residues. From germline, CDR1 is MNHNS and CDR2 SASEGT. The V end lost 6 bases, the J end lost 6 bases, and 4 bases lay between the germline ends. The CDR3 loop reads CASRTDTQYF. DNA for the CDR3: TGTGCCAGCAGGACCGATACGCAGTATTTT.

The sample holds one count of this clone. DNA for the CDR3: TGTGCCAGTAGTAACCAGGGGGGAGGAAACACCATATATTTT. Amino acid sequence: CASSNQGGGNTIYF. The rearrangement uses TRBV19 and TRBJ1-3, with TRBD1 matching 7 bases. The CDR3 consists of 14 residues. Per the germline V gene, CDR1 is LNHDA and CDR2 is SQIVND (reference sequence). With 4 bases clipped from V and 4 bases from J, the junction kept 4 bases outside the gene matches.

The table lists this clone with a count of one. This chain connects TRBV10-3 to TRBJ1-5; the D gene is possibly TRBD1 (5 bases). Germline CDR1 and CDR2: ENHRY and SYGVKD. Trimming stripped 0 bases from V and 3 bases from J, with 15 bases between. The CDR3 runs to 17 residues. CDR3 region: CAISESKTGLTNQPQHF. For the CDR3, the DNA is TGTGCCATCAGTGAGTCGAAAACGGGACTTACCAATCAGCCCCAGCATTTT.

In this sample, this clone turned up a few times. This chain connects TRBV15 to TRBJ1-4; D is undetermined. This CDR3 spans 13 amino acids. CDR1 LNHNV and CDR2 YYDKDF come from the germline V gene (reference sequence). Trimming pared 1 base from V and 7 bases from J, leaving 7 bases between. The CDR3 sequence: CATSRVEREKLFF. The CDR3 nucleotides are TGTGCCACCAGCAGAGTGGAGCGTGAAAAACTGTTTTTT.

The CDR3, as DNA: TGTGCCAGCAGCTTAGATCGGGTTCCTAACTATGGCTACACCTTC. Protein: CASSLDRVPNYGYTF. The chain recombines TRBV7-8 with TRBJ1-2; D unresolved. The ends were cut back, 1 base at V and 0 bases at J, with 9 bases in the middle. The CDR3 length is 15 residues. Germline assignment: CDR1 SGHVS and CDR2 FQNEAQ.

The V and J genes are TRBV11-2 and TRBJ2-7; no definite D call. The germline gives CDR1 SGHAT, CDR2 FQNNGV. The CDR3 length is 14 residues. V lost 4 bases and J lost 2, with 12 bases in between. The CDR3 region has the DNA TGTGCCAGCAGCTCCCGACCCGCCACCTACGAGCAGTACTTC. It is translated as CASSSRPATYEQYF.

This chain connects TRBV7-2 to TRBJ2-7; 12 bases map to TRBD1. Trimming at V came to 0 bases and at J to 4 bases, leaving 7 bases not matched to a gene. CDR3 length: 17 amino acids. In germline, CDR1 is SGHTA, CDR2 FQGNSA. The CDR3 DNA is TGTGCCAGCAGCTTAGCCACCGGGACAGGGGGCAAGTACGAGCAGTACTTC. Protein sequence: CASSLATGTGGKYEQYF.

The V call is TRBV5-1, the J call TRBJ2-2; TRBD2 matches at 13 bases. Trimming at V came to 6 bases and at J to 8 bases, leaving 10 bases not matched to a gene. The germline V gene has CDR1 SGHRS and CDR2 YFSETQ. The CDR3 runs 16 residues. The CDR3 is CASTFPTSGGPGELFF. In nucleotides, the CDR3 is TGCGCCAGCACCTTTCCGACTAGCGGGGGGCCAGGGGAGCTGTTTTTT.

This chain uses TRBV7-6 with TRBJ1-2, with 9 bases lining up with TRBD1. There are 15 residues in the CDR3. V dropped 1 base and J dropped 7; count of bases not matched to a gene: 7. Germline values: CDR1 SGHVS, CDR2 FNYEAQ. CDR3 amino acids: CASSLDTGGLVGYTF. DNA for the CDR3: TGTGCCAGCAGCTTAGATACAGGGGGCTTGGTTGGCTACACCTTC.

The chain combines TRBV5-1 with TRBJ2-1, with 10 bases fitting TRBD1. Germline V gene sequence: CDR1 SGHRS, CDR2 YFSETQ. With 4 bases clipped from V and 7 bases from J, the junction kept 14 bases outside the gene matches. The CDR3 is 17 residues long. The CDR3 nucleotides read TGCGCCAGCAGCCCAAACACCGGGACAGGGGCGGAAAATGAGCAGTTCTTC. Amino acid sequence: CASSPNTGTGAENEQFF.

V usage is TRBV27 and J usage is TRBJ1-6; TRBD1 matches at 7 bases. The V gene's germline CDR1 is MNHEY and CDR2 SMNVEV (reference sequence). Unmatched junction bases numbered 5, after V lost 6 bases and J lost 9 bases. This CDR3 is 13 amino acids long. CDR3 residues: CASRQGFGSPLHF. The CDR3 DNA sequence: TGTGCCAGCAGACAGGGGTTCGGTTCACCCCTCCACTTT.

Only a few counts were recorded for this clone. This chain's CDR3 is CASTTQQGVGTEAFF. Written as DNA, the CDR3 is TGTGCCAGCACCACACAACAGGGCGTCGGAACTGAAGCTTTCTTT. This chain connects TRBV7-2 to TRBJ1-1; TRBD1 might be the D (6 bases). This CDR3 has 15 amino acids. Germline V CDR1 and CDR2: SGHTA, FQGNSA. Trimming shortened V by 7 bases and J by 5 bases, and 20 bases separated the two germline ends.

V gene TRBV30 combines with J gene TRBJ1-2, with D maybe TRBD1 (5 bases). This CDR3 has 14 amino acids. Germline loops: CDR1 GTSNPN, CDR2 SVGIG (reference sequence). Trimming cost V 3 bases and J 0 bases, with 11 bases left between them. The CDR3 sequence is CAWRTRQTNYGYTF. The DNA for the CDR3 is TGTGCCTGGAGGACTCGACAGACTAACTATGGCTACACCTTC. The full variable domain, completed using reference TRBV30 and TRBJ1-2, is SQTIHQWPATLVQPVGSPLSLECTVEGTSNPNLYWYRQAAGRGLQLLFYSVGIGQISSEVPQNLSASRPQDRQFILSSKKLLLSDSGFYLCAWRTRQTNYGYTFGSGTRLTVV.

The chain joins TRBV5-4 to TRBJ2-5; perhaps TRBD2 as D (5 bases). V was shortened by 0 bases and J by 0 bases, with 9 bases between the two germline ends. The CDR3 is 15 residues long. The germline CDR1 and CDR2 sequences are SGHNT and YYREEE (reference sequence). The chain's CDR3 is CASSLAGVNQETQYF. Written as DNA, the CDR3 is TGTGCCAGCAGCTTGGCCGGGGTGAACCAAGAGACCCAGTACTTC.

V gene TRBV5-1 combines with J gene TRBJ1-5; D is perhaps TRBD1 (6 bases). Germline assignment: CDR1 SGHRS and CDR2 YFSETQ. The CDR3 covers 15 residues. V gave up 2 bases and J gave up 1 base, with 10 bases separating them. The CDR3 region is CASSLRGASNQPQHF. The CDR3 DNA reads TGCGCCAGCAGCTTAAGGGGGGCCAGCAATCAGCCCCAGCATTTT. The whole variable domain, remainder taken from reference TRBV5-1 and TRBJ1-5, is KAGVTQTPRYLIKTRGQQVTLSCSPISGHRSVSWYQQTPGQGLQFLFEYFSETQRNKGNFPGRFSGRQFSNSRSEMNVSTLELGDSALYLCASSLRGASNQPQHFGDGTRLSIL.

The table lists this clone with a count of one. The J gene is TRBJ2-5, the V gene TRBV5-1, with 14 bases aligning to TRBD2. V dropped 3 bases and J dropped 4; count of bases not matched to a gene: 5. CDR1 is SGHRS, CDR2 YFSETQ, per germline. This CDR3 comprises 16 residues. In DNA form, the CDR3 reads TGCGCCAGCAGCTGGGGGACTAGCGGGAGTGGAGAGACCCAGTACTTC. It encodes CASSWGTSGSGETQYF.

The chain uses TRBV11-3 and TRBJ2-1; D is uncertain. The CDR3 runs 13 residues. Germline V gene lookup returns CDR1 SGHNT and CDR2 YENEEA. V was pared by 1 base and J by 9 bases, with 10 bases between. CDR3 in amino acids: CASSLASEFEQFF. The CDR3, as DNA: TGTGCCAGCAGCTTAGCATCCGAGTTTGAGCAGTTCTTC.